A single sample gave rise to the 28 T cell receptor beta chains below, sequenced in a study of sequential checkpoint blockade in melanoma. Treatment here: randomized to nivolumab then ipilimumab (arm A) or the reverse (arm B). Data came from immunoSEQ multiplex PCR; TCRdb stores just in-frame clones and leaves some out. This sample has 25,000 to 35,000 clones, with under 85% found just once. The sample consisted of CD8+ T cells sorted from blood (inferred from file names), taken from a patient given nivolumab and ipilimumab in sequence. These TCRs come from a human donor with melanoma.

The chain has TRBV5-1 and TRBJ2-2, with D uncertain. With 9 bases removed from V and 3 bases from J, the gap between germline ends came to 12 bases. This CDR3 spans 13 amino acids. The V gene's germline CDR1 is SGHRS and CDR2 YFSETQ. The CDR3 spells CATLRPDTGELFF. CDR3 nucleotide sequence: TGCGCCACCCTGAGGCCCGACACCGGGGAGCTGTTTTTT.

The chain combines TRBV2 with TRBJ1-4, with TRBD1 identical over 7 bases. The CDR3 spans 14 residues. Losses at the gene ends were 8 bases for V and 7 bases for J; bases not matched to a gene: 10. The germline V gene has CDR1 SNHLY and CDR2 FYNNEI. In DNA, the CDR3 is TGTGCCAGCTTGGACAGGTCCTTGGGTGAAAAACTGTTTTTT. This sequence encodes CASLDRSLGEKLFF.

The rearrangement links TRBV30 to TRBJ1-5; possible D gene TRBD1, 5 bases. This CDR3 is built from 15 residues. Germline assignment: CDR1 GTSNPN and CDR2 SVGIG (reference sequence). Deletions cut 0 bases from V and 4 bases from J, with 13 bases between. CDR3 sequence (DNA): TGTGCCTGGAGTGTAGAGCAGGGACTTAATCAGCCCCAGCATTTT. This codes for CAWSVEQGLNQPQHF.

The chain employs TRBV7-2 and TRBJ2-2, with a possible D match to TRBD2 (6 bases). The CDR3 spans 17 residues. Germline CDR1 and CDR2: SGHTA and FQGNSA. The V end was cut by 4 bases, the J end by 6 bases, with 21 bases between. The CDR3 loop reads CASSSDYSGYPAGELFF. The CDR3 nucleotides are TGTGCCAGCAGCTCAGACTATAGCGGATACCCCGCCGGGGAGCTGTTTTTT.

The V call is TRBV28, the J call TRBJ2-1, with D possibly matching TRBD1 (5 bases). The CDR3 length is 15 residues. From germline, CDR1 is MDHEN and CDR2 SYDVKM. V was shortened by 5 bases and J by 0 bases, with 11 bases between the two germline ends. The CDR3 loop is CASSTYRSSYNEQFF. CDR3 nucleotide sequence: TGTGCCAGCAGTACATACAGGAGCTCCTACAATGAGCAGTTCTTC.

This chain connects TRBV19 to TRBJ1-2; D might be TRBD1 (6 bases). The CDR3 spans 15 residues. Trimming took 1 base from V and 2 from J, leaving 11 bases between them. Germline V gene lookup returns CDR1 LNHDA and CDR2 SQIVND (reference sequence). The CDR3 nucleotides read TGTGCCAGTAGTATAGTGGCGGGGGCGAACTATGGCTACACCTTC. Protein: CASSIVAGANYGYTF.

The chain carries TRBV2 and TRBJ1-5; 8 nucleotides align to TRBD1. The V gene end was trimmed by 7 bases and the J gene end by 7 bases; junction bases not matched to a gene: 12. The V gene's germline CDR1 is SNHLY and CDR2 FYNNEI. The CDR3 is 15 residues long. CDR3 nucleotide sequence: TGTGCCAGCACCACGGACCGCAGGGGGCAACAGCCCCAGCATTTT. Protein sequence: CASTTDRRGQQPQHF.

This sequence joins TRBV5-6 and TRBJ2-1; tentative D call: TRBD2 (6 bases). The CDR3 contains 14 residues. CDR1 is SGHDT, CDR2 YYEEEE, per germline. V shed 0 bases and J shed 8 bases, with 12 bases lying between them. The CDR3 DNA is TGTGCCAGCAGCTTGGAACTAGCTGGATATGAGCAGTTCTTC. Its protein product is CASSLELAGYEQFF.

J is TRBJ2-7 and V is TRBV7-9; a possible D gene is TRBD2 (5 bases). The V end lost 1 base, the J end lost 3 bases, and 13 bases lay between the germline ends. The CDR3 spans 15 residues. Germline loops: CDR1 SEHNR, CDR2 FQNEAQ (reference sequence). CDR3: CASSLVLGLYYEQYF. In DNA, the CDR3 is TGTGCCAGCAGCTTAGTCTTAGGACTTTACTACGAGCAGTACTTC.

This chain uses TRBV9 with TRBJ1-6, with TRBD1 matching 7 bases. Losses at the gene ends were 3 bases for V and 7 bases for J; bases not matched to a gene: 7. The CDR3 consists of 15 residues. Germline-derived CDR1 and CDR2 are SGDLS and YYNGEE. CDR3 in DNA: TGTGCCAGCAGCGATCCAGGGGGGCTGAATTCACCCCTCCACTTT. Encoded protein: CASSDPGGLNSPLHF.

The chain couples TRBV29-1 to TRBJ1-2; D unclear. CDR3 length: 11 residues. V dropped 7 bases and J dropped 4 bases, with 10 bases sitting between them. Germline V gene lookup returns CDR1 SQVTM and CDR2 ANQGSEA. CDR3 sequence: CSEARGYGYTF. The CDR3 DNA follows: TGCAGCGAAGCTCGGGGCTATGGCTACACCTTC.

This clone was seen just once. This chain links TRBV7-2 with TRBJ1-6, with D unresolved. The CDR3 length is 17 residues. CDR1 and CDR2 (germline): SGHTA, FQGNSA. V shed 2 bases and J shed 0 bases, with 11 bases lying between them. In DNA, the CDR3 is TGTGCCAGCAGCTTAATCCCCGGGAGCTCCTATAATTCACCCCTCCACTTT. Amino acid sequence: CASSLIPGSSYNSPLHF.

The chain has TRBV2 and TRBJ2-7; 12 bases map to TRBD2. The junction had 8 bases not matched to a gene; V was cut back by 11 bases and J by 6 bases. Germline CDR1 SNHLY, CDR2 FYNNEI. The CDR3 sequence is 13 residues long. The CDR3 DNA reads TGTGCCGCAGAGACTAGCGGGAGCGGCGAGCAGTACTTC. Translation gives CAAETSGSGEQYF.

The chain recombines TRBV29-1 with TRBJ2-3; TRBD1 aligns across 9 bases. The germline gives CDR1 SQVTM, CDR2 ANQGSEA. The CDR3 totals 14 residues. J gave up 8 bases and V 6 bases, and 12 bases lay outside the gene matches. The CDR3 protein is CSVLLGQGLATQYF. As DNA, the CDR3 is TGCAGCGTCCTCTTAGGACAGGGGTTAGCTACGCAGTATTTT.

The chain is built from TRBV27 and TRBJ2-2; D possibly corresponds to TRBD1 (5 bases). Germline V gene lookup returns CDR1 MNHEY and CDR2 SMNVEV (reference sequence). The V gene lost 8 bases and the J gene lost 1 base, with 17 bases spanning the gap. The CDR3 contains 16 residues. In DNA form, the CDR3 reads TGTGCCAGCTCCCCGGACATCCTCATGAACACCGGGGAGCTGTTTTTT. Amino acid sequence: CASSPDILMNTGELFF.

The rearrangement links TRBV28 to TRBJ1-5; TRBD1 agrees at 7 bases. Germline loops: CDR1 MDHEN, CDR2 SYDVKM. J was trimmed by 4 bases and V by 5 bases; bases with no gene match: 5. This CDR3 has 14 amino acids. Here the CDR3 DNA reads TGTGCCAGCAGTACGACAGGGTGGAATCAGCCCCAGCATTTT. This encodes CASSTTGWNQPQHF.

This chain joins TRBV6-5 and TRBJ1-1, with a possible D match to TRBD1 (6 bases). V lost 6 bases and J lost 11, with 16 bases in between. Germline loops: CDR1 MNHEY, CDR2 SVGAGI. This CDR3 comprises 12 residues. CDR3 nucleotides: TGTGCCAGCAGAAGCACAGGGATGGCTGCTTTCTTT. Translating gives CASRSTGMAAFF.

The chain carries TRBV4-1 and TRBJ1-5; possible D gene TRBD1, 5 bases. Trimming took off 0 bases at V and 7 bases at J, with 10 bases between the two ends. Germline assignment: CDR1 MGHRA and CDR2 YSYEKL. CDR3 length: 14 amino acids. The CDR3, as DNA: TGCGCCAGCAGCCAAGATCAGGGTGAACAGCCCCAGCATTTT. Its translation is CASSQDQGEQPQHF.

This clone was detected once. The germline gene is not matched at one end of the junction; a read error may be the cause. This chain uses TRBV23-1 with TRBJ2-7; TRBD1 agrees at 11 bases. TRBV23-1 is filed as an ORF, its function uncertain. The CDR3 spans 14 residues. CDR3 DNA: TGCGCCAACAGTCCCCGGACAGGGGGCCACGAGCAGTACTTC. Its translation is CANSPRTGGHEQYF.

The gene calls are TRBV7-6 and TRBJ1-3, with D possibly being TRBD1 (6 bases). The CDR3 loop spans 17 amino acids. The germline V gene encodes CDR1 SGHVS and CDR2 FNYEAQ. Deletions cut 6 bases from V and 3 bases from J, with 21 bases between. DNA of the CDR3: TGTGCCAGCAGTAATATCGAAGGGGGAAATAATGGAAACACCATATATTTT. Protein sequence: CASSNIEGGNNGNTIYF.

V and J are TRBV7-6 and TRBJ1-1; no firm D call. The germline V gene encodes CDR1 SGHVS and CDR2 FNYEAQ. The CDR3 length is 14 residues. V lost 6 bases and J 7 bases, leaving 18 bases between the germline ends. CDR3 nucleotide sequence: TGTGCCAGCAGAGAGGGCGGGCTGGGCAGTGAAGCTTTCTTT. It encodes CASREGGLGSEAFF.

This chain links TRBV5-5 with TRBJ2-7, with D uncertain. Germline values: CDR1 SGHKS, CDR2 YYEKEE (reference sequence). The V gene lost 0 bases and the J gene lost 4 bases, with 8 bases spanning the gap. This CDR3 comprises 13 residues. The CDR3 DNA reads TGTGCCAGCAGCTTGGTAGCACTTTACGAGCAGTACTTC. Its translation is CASSLVALYEQYF.

The V gene is TRBV5-4, the J gene TRBJ1-2; 7 bases fit TRBD1. J was trimmed by 3 bases and V by 7 bases; bases with no gene match: 3. The CDR3 runs 12 residues. Germline-derived CDR1 and CDR2 are SGHNT and YYREEE (reference sequence). CDR3 protein: CASHTGDYGYTF. CDR3 nucleotides: TGTGCCAGCCATACAGGGGACTATGGCTACACCTTC.

The V and J genes are TRBV27 and TRBJ2-7; D perhaps matches TRBD2 (6 bases). The CDR3 loop spans 14 amino acids. V was clipped by 0 bases and J by 4 bases, with 10 bases between them. Per the germline V gene, CDR1 is MNHEY and CDR2 is SMNVEV (reference sequence). Written as DNA, the CDR3 is TGTGCCAGCAGTTTATCGGGGGGAGGATACGAGCAGTACTTC. Amino acids: CASSLSGGGYEQYF.

The chain recombines TRBV7-9 with TRBJ1-1; 9 bases agree with TRBD1. The CDR3 is 14 residues long. Germline CDR1 SEHNR, CDR2 FQNEAQ (reference sequence). After removal of 5 bases from V and 10 bases from J, the junction contained 11 bases not matched to a gene. CDR3 sequence reads: CASSPAGVQGAAFF. Written as DNA, the CDR3 is TGTGCCAGCAGCCCCGCCGGGGTACAGGGGGCAGCTTTCTTT. Full variable domain (outside the CDR3, taken from reference TRBV7-9 and TRBJ1-1): DTGVSQNPRHKITKRGQNVTFRCDPISEHNRLYWYRQTLGQGPEFLTYFQNEAQLEKSRLLSDRFSAERPKGSFSTLEIQRTEQGDSAMYLCASSPAGVQGAAFFGQGTRLTVV.

The V gene is TRBV21-1, the J gene TRBJ1-5; TRBD1 is the table's D call and was not checked against the DNA. TRBV21-1 is described as a pseudogene. CDR3 length: 15 residues. The CDR3 loop is CASRTGVYSNQPQHF. CDR3 in DNA: TGTGCCAGTCGGACAGGGGTCTATAGCAATCAGCCCCAGCATTTT.

This rearrangement joins TRBV19 to TRBJ2-1, with TRBD1 matching 10 bases. This CDR3 has 15 amino acids. CDR1 is LNHDA and CDR2 is SQIVND in the germline V gene (reference sequence). After removal of 5 bases from V and 4 bases from J, the junction contained 5 bases not matched to a gene. The DNA for the CDR3 is TGTGCCAGTAGTTTGACAGGGGGCGCGTACAATGAGCAGTTCTTC. Protein: CASSLTGGAYNEQFF.

Only one count was recorded for this clone. V gene TRBV19 combines with J gene TRBJ2-4; a weak D match, TRBD1 (5 bases). Per the germline V gene, CDR1 is LNHDA and CDR2 is SQIVND (reference sequence). CDR3 length equals 15 residues. Trimming removed 8 bases at V and 0 bases at J, with 14 bases between. The CDR3 is CASGSRDLAKNIQYF. CDR3 nucleotide sequence: TGTGCCAGTGGATCCAGGGATTTAGCCAAAAACATTCAGTACTTC. Combining the CDR3 with reference TRBV19 and TRBJ2-4 gives the whole variable domain DGGITQSPKYLFRKEGQNVTLSCEQNLNHDAMYWYRQDPGQGLRLIYYSQIVNDFQKGDIAEGYSVSREKKESFPLTVTSAQKNPTAFYLCASGSRDLAKNIQYFGAGTRLSVL.